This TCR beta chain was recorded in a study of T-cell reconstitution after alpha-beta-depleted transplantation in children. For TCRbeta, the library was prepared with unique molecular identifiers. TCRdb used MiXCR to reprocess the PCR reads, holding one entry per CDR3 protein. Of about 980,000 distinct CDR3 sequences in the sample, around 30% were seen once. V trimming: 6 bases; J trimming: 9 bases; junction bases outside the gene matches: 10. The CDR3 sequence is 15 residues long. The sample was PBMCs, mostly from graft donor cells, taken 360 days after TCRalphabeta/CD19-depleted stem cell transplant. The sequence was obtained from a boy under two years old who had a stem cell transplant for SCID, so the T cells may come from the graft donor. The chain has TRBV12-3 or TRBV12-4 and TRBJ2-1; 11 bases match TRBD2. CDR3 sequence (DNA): TGTGCCAGCAGGGGCCCTAGCGGGGGGCGGGCTGAGCAGTTCTTC. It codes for CASRGPSGGRAEQFF.